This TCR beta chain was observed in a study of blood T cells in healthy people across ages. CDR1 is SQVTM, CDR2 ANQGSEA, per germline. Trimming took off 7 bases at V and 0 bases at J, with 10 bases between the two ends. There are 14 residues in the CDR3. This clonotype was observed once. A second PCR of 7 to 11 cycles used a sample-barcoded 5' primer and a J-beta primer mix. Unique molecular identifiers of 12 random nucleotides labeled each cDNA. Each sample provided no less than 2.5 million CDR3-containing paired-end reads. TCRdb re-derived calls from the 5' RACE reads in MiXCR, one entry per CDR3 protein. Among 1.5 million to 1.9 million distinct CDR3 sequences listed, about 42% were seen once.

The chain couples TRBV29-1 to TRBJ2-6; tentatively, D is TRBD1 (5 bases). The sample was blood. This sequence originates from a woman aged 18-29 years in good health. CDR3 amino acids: CSATVLSGANVLTF. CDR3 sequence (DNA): TGCAGCGCGACAGTACTCTCTGGGGCCAACGTCCTGACTTTC.